This T cell receptor (beta chain) was recovered during a study of radiotherapy plus CTLA-4 blockade in lung cancer. Study findings and constraints: Clones derived from tumor TCRs expanded in blood after radiotherapy plus ipilimumab.

Trimming cost V 0 bases and J 3 bases, with 9 bases left between them. The CDR3 has 14 residues. The V gene's germline CDR1 is SGHRS and CDR2 YFSETQ. Profiling relied on immunoSEQ multiplex PCR, and the TCRdb table lists in-frame clones only, not all of them. The sample carries approximately 25,000 clones, about three quarters recorded once. Comments on this clone: The antigen is not known.

The input for sequencing was peripheral blood, taken from a patient treated with radiotherapy plus ipilimumab. The chain links TRBV5-1 to TRBJ2-5, with D perhaps matching TRBD1 (5 bases). The sequence was obtained from a human donor with non-small cell lung cancer who had stable disease on radiotherapy plus ipilimumab. The CDR3 spells CASSLVQGKETQYF. The CDR3 DNA reads as TGCGCCAGCAGCTTGGTGCAGGGTAAAGAGACCCAGTACTTC.